Listed below are T cell receptor beta chains from one sample, sequenced in a study of early T cells in non-severe SARS-CoV-2 infection. TCRdb ran MiXCR on the 5' RACE reads and lists one entry per CDR3 protein. The sample includes 85,000 to 100,000 distinct CDR3 sequences, approximately 9.9% of them seen just once. The sequenced sample was whole blood. These receptors all stem from an adult who was a healthcare worker with PCR-confirmed SARS-CoV-2 infection or an uninfected control (not recorded which). Each CDR3 is given with its conserved first and last residue. A D gene is named only where the DNA matches it firmly. Expanded clones get a size class; other rows say once, few or many, or leave the size out.

>.|few|TRBV11-2|14|TRBJ1-4
TGTGCCAGCAGCTTTGGACGGAGTAATGAAAAACTGTTTTTT
CASSFGRSNEKLFF
>TRBD1|few|TRBV5-1|14|TRBJ1-2
TGCGCCAGCAGCTTCCTAGGGACAGGGGATGGCTACACCTTC
CASSFLGTGDGYTF
>TRBD1|many|TRBV2|12|TRBJ1-2
TGTGCCAGCATAGGGACAGGGGGTGGCTACACCTTC
CASIGTGGGYTF
>TRBD2|few|TRBV6-5|16|TRBJ2-3
TGTGCCAGCAGTTCCAGCTCTAGCGGGAGCACAGATACGCAGTATTTT
CASSSSSSGSTDTQYF
>.|.|TRBV5-1|13|TRBJ1-4
TGCGCCAGCAGCTCAGGACCTAATGAAAAACTGTTTTTT
CASSSGPNEKLFF
>.|few|TRBV28|11|TRBJ2-7
TGTGCCAGCAGTTTATCATGGGAGCAGTACTTC
CASSLSWEQYF
>.|few|TRBV6-1|15|TRBJ1-1
TGTGCCAGCAGTGAACCCTCAGGGGTTAGGACTGAAGCTTTCTTT
CASSEPSGVRTEAFF
>TRBD1|.|TRBV5-1|13|TRBJ1-1
TGCGCCAGCAGCGCACAGGGGGGTACTGAAGCTTTCTTT
CASSAQGGTEAFF
>.|.|TRBV7-9|12|TRBJ1-1
TGTGCCAGCAGCTCCAGGGGAACTGAAGCTTTCTTT
CASSSRGTEAFF
>.|many|TRBV7-2|15|TRBJ2-3
TGTGCCAGCAGCAGTGGGACTTCACGCACAGATACGCAGTATTTT
CASSSGTSRTDTQYF
>.|.|TRBV20-1|15|TRBJ2-3
TGCAGTGCTAGAGATCCAAGGACTAGCACAGATACGCAGTATTTT
CSARDPRTSTDTQYF
>.|few|TRBV6-1|14|TRBJ1-2
TGTGCCAGCACTGGCAGCATGGGTGTATATGGCTACACCTTC
CASTGSMGVYGYTF
>TRBD1|.|TRBV11-2|15|TRBJ2-1
TGTGCCAGCAGCTTACCAGACAGGGGGAACAATGAGCAGTTCTTC
CASSLPDRGNNEQFF
>.|few|TRBV5-1|14|TRBJ2-3
TGCGCCAGCACTAACCCCCCCCACACAGATACGCAGTATTTT
CASTNPPHTDTQYF
>.|many|TRBV29-1|14|TRBJ2-3
TGCAGCGTTGCCCCCAGTAATCCGACAGATACGCAGTATTTT
CSVAPSNPTDTQYF
>TRBD1|few|TRBV28|15|TRBJ2-3
TGTGCCAGCAGCCTATTGGGACAGGGAGCAGATACGCAGTATTTT
CASSLLGQGADTQYF
>TRBD1|.|TRBV18|14|TRBJ1-4
TGTGCCAGCTCACCAGGACAGGGAAAAGAAAAACTGTTTTTT
CASSPGQGKEKLFF
>TRBD2|many|TRBV10-2|16|TRBJ2-5
TGCGCCAGCAGTGACCTCCGGACTAGCGCTCAAGAGACCCAGTACTTC
CASSDLRTSAQETQYF
>.|many|TRBV12-3/TRBV12-4|13|TRBJ1-1
TGTGCCAGCAGTTTGTATCGGAACACTGAAGCTTTCTTT
CASSLYRNTEAFF
>TRBD1|.|TRBV7-9|16|TRBJ1-1
TGTGCCAGCACCTCTTTTCGTGGACAGGGAGGCACTGAAGCTTTCTTT
CASTSFRGQGGTEAFF
>.|many|TRBV28|15|TRBJ2-1
TGTGCCAGCAGTTCGGCCTCACTAGACTACAATGAGCAGTTCTTC
CASSSASLDYNEQFF
>.|few|TRBV27|13|TRBJ1-5
TGTGCCAGCAGTTTGCGGGGGGACACGACCCAGCATTTT
CASSLRGDTTQHF
>.|many|TRBV29-1|14|TRBJ1-1
TGCAGCGTTGCTGATTCGGGCACGAACACTGAAGCTTTCTTT
CSVADSGTNTEAFF
>TRBD1|many|TRBV12-3/TRBV12-4|16|TRBJ1-2
TGTGCCAGCAGTTTAGCGCTCTGGACAGGAAACTATGGCTACACCTTC
CASSLALWTGNYGYTF
>.|few|TRBV3-1|12|TRBJ1-3
TGTGCCAGCAGCCAAGATGGAAACACCATATATTTT
CASSQDGNTIYF
>.|many|TRBV29-1|13|TRBJ2-7
TGCAGCGTCCTCCGGGGACCCTACTACGAGCAGTACTTC
CSVLRGPYYEQYF
>TRBD1|many|TRBV3-1|15|TRBJ1-1
TGTGCCAGCAGCCGAATAACAGGGGTTCGGGCTGAAGCTTTCTTT
CASSRITGVRAEAFF
>TRBD2|many|TRBV12-5|21|TRBJ2-3
TGTGCTAGTGGTTTGGTAAAGGGCGGGGGACTCACAAATTCTAGCACAGATACGCAGTATTTT
CASGLVKGGGLTNSSTDTQYF
>.|many|TRBV12-3/TRBV12-4|11|TRBJ2-1
TGTGCCAGCAGTTCCCCGGGCGCGGGGTTCTTC
CASSSPGAGFF
>TRBD1|few|TRBV12-3/TRBV12-4|15|TRBJ1-2
TGTGCCAGCAGCTCCGGGGGGACAGGAAACTATGGCTACACCTTC
CASSSGGTGNYGYTF
>.|many|TRBV20-1|14|TRBJ2-1
TGCAGTGCTATGCTCGGGACGGTCTACAATGAGCAGTTCTTC
CSAMLGTVYNEQFF
>.|few|TRBV6-1|13|TRBJ1-2
TGTGCCAGCAGTCGGCAGGGCGACTATGGCTACACCTTC
CASSRQGDYGYTF
>.|.|TRBV3-1|14|TRBJ1-1
TGTGCCATCCGGGACACCCATGTGAACACTGAAGCTTTCTTT
CAIRDTHVNTEAFF
>.|few|TRBV29-1|17|TRBJ2-5
TGCAGCGTCGAGACCTTTGTAGAGGCCGACAAGCAAGAGACCCAGTACTTC
CSVETFVEADKQETQYF
>TRBD2|few|TRBV29-1|15|TRBJ2-1
TGCAGCGTCCCGATAGGACTAGCGGTGTACAATGAGCAGTTCTTC
CSVPIGLAVYNEQFF
>TRBD1|many|TRBV27|12|TRBJ1-5
TGTGCCAGCAGTTTACCAGGGGGCTCCCAGCATTTT
CASSLPGGSQHF
>TRBD2|.|TRBV3-1|14|TRBJ2-1
TGTGCCAGCAGCCATAGCGGGAAAAGCAATGAGCAGTTCTTC
CASSHSGKSNEQFF
>.|few|TRBV15|15|TRBJ2-7
TGTGCCACCAGCAGAGAGAGCAAGGCCTCCTACGAGCAGTACTTC
CATSRESKASYEQYF
>.|few|TRBV27|15|TRBJ2-1
TGTGCCAGCAGTTTATCGATAGGATTCTACAATGAGCAGTTCTTC
CASSLSIGFYNEQFF
>.|many|TRBV14|14|TRBJ2-5
TGTGCCAGCAGCCAAGTCAGGGGACTGGAGACCCAGTACTTC
CASSQVRGLETQYF
>TRBD2|many|TRBV28|12|TRBJ2-1
TGTGCCAGCAGACTGGGGGGAGGGGAGGAGTTCTTC
CASRLGGGEEFF